What follows are 26 T cell receptor beta chains derived from one specimen sequenced in a study of T cell changes during pregnancy in multiple sclerosis. Only in-frame clones appear in the TCRdb table, and some are missing; sequencing was by immunoSEQ multiplex PCR. The repertoire consists of 70,000 to 95,000 clones, with 90% to 95% occurring once and the leading ten covering about 2%. The sequences come from peripheral blood, collected in the third trimester of pregnancy. The source is a female donor with multiple sclerosis, enrolled in a pregnancy study.

The V gene is TRBV6-1, the J gene TRBJ2-1; no clear D. The V end was cut by 4 bases, the J end by 1 base, with 14 bases between. CDR3 length equals 16 residues. CDR1 is MNHNS, CDR2 SASEGT, per germline. CDR3 DNA sequence: TGTGCCAGCAGTGCCGCTCGGAGCGCGTCCTACAATGAGCAGTTCTTC. Translated: CASSAARSASYNEQFF.

J is TRBJ1-5 and V is TRBV30, with 11 bases matching TRBD1. Germline V CDR1 and CDR2: GTSNPN, SVGIG (reference sequence). With 1 base clipped from V and 7 bases from J, the junction kept 9 bases outside the gene matches. The CDR3 has 16 amino acids. The CDR3 nucleotides read TGTGCCTGGAGTGCCATTAGGGGACAGGGGGACCAGCCCCAGCATTTT. It translates to CAWSAIRGQGDQPQHF.

This sequence joins TRBV6-6 and TRBJ1-5; tentative D call: TRBD1 (6 bases). The CDR3 consists of 16 residues. V was cut by 6 bases and J by 5 bases, with 20 bases left in between. Germline CDR1 reads MNHNY; CDR2 reads SVGAGI (reference sequence). The CDR3 DNA reads as TGTGCCAGCAGAAAACAGGGTTTGGTAAAAGATCAGCCCCAGCATTTT. Translated: CASRKQGLVKDQPQHF.

The chain recombines TRBV18 with TRBJ2-1, with a tentative D call TRBD2 (5 bases). CDR3 size: 14 residues. CDR1 KGHSH and CDR2 LQKENI come from the germline V gene. V was shortened by 6 bases and J by 7 bases, with 16 bases between the two germline ends. The CDR3 DNA is TGTGCCAGCTCCCAAATGAGGGAGCGAAATGAGCAGTTCTTC. This gives the protein CASSQMRERNEQFF. Complete variable domain (other parts from reference TRBV18 and TRBJ2-1): NAGVMQNPRHLVRRRGQEARLRCSPMKGHSHVYWYRQLPEEGLKFMVYLQKENIIDESGMPKERFSAEFPKEGPSILRIQQVVRGDSAAYFCASSQMRERNEQFFGPGTRLTVL.

The J gene is TRBJ2-7, the V gene TRBV29-1; 8 positions match TRBD1. The J segment lost 9 bases and the V segment lost 3 bases, leaving 19 bases of the junction unmatched. The germline V gene has CDR1 SQVTM and CDR2 ANQGSEA. This CDR3 comprises 16 residues. The CDR3: CSVESQVDRGPLRQYF. The DNA for the CDR3 is TGCAGCGTTGAGAGTCAAGTAGACAGGGGTCCTCTCCGGCAGTACTTC.

The rearrangement links TRBV19 to TRBJ2-1; the D gene is possibly TRBD2 (6 bases). Germline CDR1 LNHDA, CDR2 SQIVND (reference sequence). Trimming stripped 3 bases from V and 6 bases from J, with 12 bases between. The CDR3 has 14 amino acids. DNA for the CDR3: TGTGCCAGTAGTATTGCGGGATTCATCAATGAGCAGTTCTTC. Protein product: CASSIAGFINEQFF.

The V and J genes are TRBV28 and TRBJ2-1, with D unclear. Between the trimmed V and J ends, which lost 5 bases and 2 bases, there was a span of 10 bases. Germline V gene data show CDR1 as MDHEN and CDR2 as SYDVKM. This CDR3 is 14 amino acids long. As DNA, the CDR3 is TGTGCCAGCAGTCCTATTAACGCCTACAATGAGCAGTTCTTC. This encodes CASSPINAYNEQFF.

This sequence joins TRBV6-6 and TRBJ1-2, with 9 positions matching TRBD1. Germline V gene lookup returns CDR1 MNHNY and CDR2 SVGAGI (reference sequence). The CDR3 runs to 13 residues. J gave up 8 bases and V 6 bases, and 7 bases lay outside the gene matches. This CDR3 reads CASSSGQGLGYTF. Here the CDR3 DNA reads TGTGCCAGCAGCTCGGGACAGGGACTGGGCTACACCTTC.

The chain combines TRBV19 with TRBJ1-5; unclear D gene. V shed 3 bases and J shed 4 bases, with 7 bases lying between them. This CDR3 is built from 13 residues. Germline loops: CDR1 LNHDA, CDR2 SQIVND (reference sequence). In nucleotides, the CDR3 is TGTGCCAGTAGTATCGCCGGGAATCAGCCCCAGCATTTT. As protein: CASSIAGNQPQHF.

The chain combines TRBV28 with TRBJ1-1; 9 nucleotides agree with TRBD1. The CDR3 runs 15 residues. Germline CDR1 reads MDHEN; CDR2 reads SYDVKM. Unmatched junction bases numbered 11, after V lost 7 bases and J lost 5 bases. The CDR3: CASTDRGGAGTEAFF. The CDR3 DNA sequence: TGTGCCAGCACTGACAGGGGGGGAGCTGGGACTGAAGCTTTCTTT.

This chain links TRBV7-9 with TRBJ2-4, with D unresolved. The CDR3 is 15 residues long. V was clipped by 6 bases and J by 0 bases, with 12 bases between them. The germline gives CDR1 SEHNR, CDR2 FQNEAQ (reference sequence). As DNA, the CDR3 is TGTGCCAGCAGGCAAAGCACCTTAGCCAAAAACATTCAGTACTTC. Translation: CASRQSTLAKNIQYF.

The V call is TRBV27, the J call TRBJ2-5, with 9 bases that match TRBD1. This CDR3 is 12 amino acids long. The germline gives CDR1 MNHEY, CDR2 SMNVEV (reference sequence). Trimming cost V 5 bases and J 9 bases; bases outside gene matches: 4. The CDR3 coding sequence is TGTGCCAGCAGTCCTGACAGGGGGGCCCAGTACTTC. As protein: CASSPDRGAQYF.

This chain connects TRBV9 to TRBJ2-7, with 10 bases lining up with TRBD2. The CDR3 runs 16 residues. CDR1 and CDR2 (germline): SGDLS, YYNGEE. The V and J ends lost 0 bases and 5 bases, in that order; junction bases with no gene match: 8. In DNA, the CDR3 is TGTGCCAGCAGCGTAGCTGTCGGGACTAGCGATAACGAGCAGTACTTC. Its translation: CASSVAVGTSDNEQYF.

The chain links TRBV10-3 to TRBJ2-3; 7 bases match TRBD1. The CDR3 covers 14 residues. Germline assignment: CDR1 ENHRY and CDR2 SYGVKD. Trimming at V came to 6 bases and at J to 2 bases, leaving 5 bases not matched to a gene. CDR3 sequence (DNA): TGTGCCATCAGCGCCCAGGGGGTCACAGATACGCAGTATTTT. As protein: CAISAQGVTDTQYF.

J is TRBJ2-2 and V is TRBV27, with 7 bases identical to TRBD1. The V and J ends lost 6 bases and 5 bases, in that order; junction bases with no gene match: 6. CDR3 length: 14 residues. Germline CDR1 is MNHEY and CDR2 is SMNVEV (reference sequence). CDR3 sequence: CASRTGPWTGELFF. The CDR3 region has the DNA TGTGCCAGCAGGACAGGGCCTTGGACCGGGGAGCTGTTTTTT.

The genes are TRBV5-1 and TRBJ1-1; no definite D call. Germline CDR1 SGHRS, CDR2 YFSETQ. V lost 0 bases and J lost 5, with 17 bases in between. The CDR3 is 16 residues long. The CDR3 is CASSLANDFLGTEAFF. CDR3 sequence (DNA): TGCGCCAGCAGCTTGGCCAACGACTTCCTCGGGACTGAAGCTTTCTTT.

The CDR3 bases are TGTGCCAGCAGCTTGGCGCGGTTCTATGGCTACACCTTC. It is translated as CASSLARFYGYTF. The V gene is TRBV5-8, the J gene TRBJ1-2; D remains unclear. Trimming removed 0 bases at V and 4 bases at J, with 7 bases between. The CDR3 is made up of 13 amino acids. The germline CDR1 and CDR2 sequences are SGHTS and YDEGEE.

The V call is TRBV2, the J call TRBJ2-7; 7 bases line up with TRBD1. Germline V gene lookup returns CDR1 SNHLY and CDR2 FYNNEI. The V segment lost 6 bases and the J segment 6 bases; nucleotides outside the gene matches: 8. CDR3 length: 13 amino acids. CDR3 in amino acids: CASSRGINSEQYF. As DNA, the CDR3 is TGTGCCAGCAGCAGGGGGATCAACTCCGAGCAGTACTTC.

The chain is built from TRBV7-9 and TRBJ1-1, with TRBD1 matching 9 bases. Germline lookup yields CDR1 SEHNR and CDR2 FQNEAQ (reference sequence). Trimming at V came to 3 bases and at J to 4 bases, leaving 6 bases not matched to a gene. The CDR3 is 15 amino acids. This CDR3 is CASSFTGTGTTEAFF. In nucleotides, the CDR3 is TGTGCCAGCAGCTTTACCGGGACAGGGACCACTGAAGCTTTCTTT.

The chain couples TRBV5-1 to TRBJ2-7; 7 bases are a match to TRBD1. The CDR3 covers 14 residues. CDR1 is SGHRS, CDR2 YFSETQ, per germline. Losses at the gene ends were 4 bases for V and 0 bases for J; bases not matched to a gene: 4. The CDR3 sequence: CASSRTGSSYEQYF. In nucleotides, the CDR3 is TGCGCCAGCAGCCGGACAGGTAGCTCCTACGAGCAGTACTTC.

The chain carries TRBV10-1 and TRBJ1-2; a weak D match, TRBD1 (6 bases). With 5 bases removed from V and 4 bases from J, the gap between germline ends came to 14 bases. The CDR3 totals 14 residues. Per germline, CDR1 WNHNN and CDR2 SYGVQD (reference sequence). The CDR3 sequence: CASSQDRTLYGYTF. In nucleotides, the CDR3 is TGCGCCAGCAGTCAAGACAGGACACTCTATGGCTACACCTTC.

This chain joins TRBV7-9 and TRBJ2-1, with D possibly being TRBD1 (6 bases). This CDR3 region has 16 residues. V lost 4 bases, J lost 4 bases, and 17 bases lay in between. Germline CDR1 and CDR2: SEHNR and FQNEAQ (reference sequence). The CDR3 DNA follows: TGTGCCAGCAGCTCCTATACAGGGTTAAGTTACAATGAGCAGTTCTTC. This codes for CASSSYTGLSYNEQFF.

This rearrangement joins TRBV7-2 to TRBJ2-2; 14 nucleotides match TRBD2. Germline lookup yields CDR1 SGHTA and CDR2 FQGNSA. V was clipped by 5 bases and J by 6 bases; unmatched bases: 11. The CDR3 has 18 residues. The CDR3 sequence: CASSNPGLAGVVAGELFF. The CDR3 DNA reads as TGTGCCAGCAGCAACCCGGGACTAGCGGGAGTGGTTGCCGGGGAGCTGTTTTTT.

The rearrangement uses TRBV18 and TRBJ2-7; D ambiguous. Germline assignment: CDR1 KGHSH and CDR2 LQKENI. V dropped 1 base and J dropped 3 bases, with 10 bases sitting between them. The CDR3 has 14 residues. CDR3 protein: CASSPLSPGYEQYF. DNA of the CDR3: TGTGCCAGCTCACCACTGAGCCCGGGCTACGAGCAGTACTTC.

The chain links TRBV2 to TRBJ2-1, with a weak D call TRBD1 (5 bases). V was trimmed by 7 bases and J by 2 bases, leaving 15 bases between them. The CDR3 sequence is 15 residues long. Germline CDR1 and CDR2: SNHLY and FYNNEI. CDR3 loop: CASTPARQTYNEQFF. The CDR3 DNA is TGTGCCAGCACCCCGGCGAGACAGACCTACAATGAGCAGTTCTTC.

CDR3 sequence (DNA): TGTGCCATCAGTGCGGCTAGCGGGATTGATTATACGCAGTATTTT. It yields the protein CAISAASGIDYTQYF. This chain connects TRBV10-3 to TRBJ2-3, with 9 nucleotides matching TRBD2. Germline CDR1 reads ENHRY; CDR2 reads SYGVKD. The CDR3 contains 15 residues. The trim removed 4 bases at V and 7 bases at J, leaving 9 bases unmatched.